This TCR beta chain was documented in a study of blood T cells in healthy people across ages. Notes on the study in general: Roughly linearly, TCR beta diversity per million T cells fell as age increased. More naive CD4+ cells and higher diversity marked long-lived donors relative to aged donors.

It was with a sample-barcoded 5' primer and a J-beta primer mix that a second PCR of roughly 6 to 12 cycles was run. MiXCR was run by TCRdb on the 5' RACE reads, yielding one entry per CDR3 protein. The profile covers some 1.5 million distinct CDR3 sequences, with over 25% appearing a single time and approximately 7.7% taken by the ten largest. Russia was home to the donors, healthy Caucasian individuals aged about 6 to 90. Per-sample yields of isolated PBMCs were at least 6 million. The V gene lost 3 bases and the J gene lost 1 base, with 6 bases spanning the gap. CDR1 is SGHDN, CDR2 FVKESK, per germline. The CDR3 contains 13 residues. A note on this clonotype: Antigen unknown.

The TCR sequence derives from a woman in her twenties or thirties in good health. The sequenced sample consisted of blood. The rearrangement uses TRBV14 and TRBJ1-1; D remains ambiguous. The DNA for the CDR3 is TGTGCCAGCAGCCAGCAGCCGAACACTGAAGCTTTCTTT. Protein: CASSQQPNTEAFF.